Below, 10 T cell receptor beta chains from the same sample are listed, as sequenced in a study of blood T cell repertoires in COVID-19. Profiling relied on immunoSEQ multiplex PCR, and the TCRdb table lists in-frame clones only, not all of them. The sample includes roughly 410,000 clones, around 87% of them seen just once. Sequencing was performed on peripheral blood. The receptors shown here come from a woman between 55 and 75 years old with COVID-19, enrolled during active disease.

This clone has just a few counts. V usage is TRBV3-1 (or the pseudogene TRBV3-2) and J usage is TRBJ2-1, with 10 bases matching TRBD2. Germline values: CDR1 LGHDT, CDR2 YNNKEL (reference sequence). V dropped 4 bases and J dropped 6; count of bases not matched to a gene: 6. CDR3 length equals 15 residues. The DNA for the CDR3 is TGTGCCAGCAGCCCCCCGGGACTAGCGTCCAATGAGCAGTTCTTC. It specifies CASSPPGLASNEQFF.

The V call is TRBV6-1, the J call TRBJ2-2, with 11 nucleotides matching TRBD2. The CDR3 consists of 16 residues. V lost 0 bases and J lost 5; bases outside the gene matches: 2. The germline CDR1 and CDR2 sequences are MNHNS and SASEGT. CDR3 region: CASSEARLAGTGELFF. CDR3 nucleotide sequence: TGTGCCAGCAGTGAAGCAAGACTAGCGGGGACCGGGGAGCTGTTTTTT.

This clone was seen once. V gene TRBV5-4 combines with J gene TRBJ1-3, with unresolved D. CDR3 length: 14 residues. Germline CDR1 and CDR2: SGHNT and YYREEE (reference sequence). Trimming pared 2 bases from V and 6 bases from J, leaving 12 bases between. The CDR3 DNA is TGTGCCAGCAGCTTCGCCCTCCGAGAAAACACCATATATTTT. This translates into CASSFALRENTIYF.

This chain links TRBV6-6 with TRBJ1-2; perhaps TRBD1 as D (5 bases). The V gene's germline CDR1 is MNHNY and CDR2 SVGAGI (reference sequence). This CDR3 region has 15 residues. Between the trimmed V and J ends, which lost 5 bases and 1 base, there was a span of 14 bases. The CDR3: CASSTGGSRNYGYTF. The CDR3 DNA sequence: TGTGCCAGCAGTACCGGGGGATCCCGTAACTATGGCTACACCTTC.

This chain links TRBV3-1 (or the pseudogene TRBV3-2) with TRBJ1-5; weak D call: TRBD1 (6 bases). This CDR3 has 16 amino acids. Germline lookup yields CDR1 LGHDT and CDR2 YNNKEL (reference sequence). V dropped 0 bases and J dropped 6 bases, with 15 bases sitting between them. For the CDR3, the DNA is TGTGCCAGCAGCCAAGAAGGCGTATTAGGGGGTCAGCCCCAGCATTTT. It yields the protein CASSQEGVLGGQPQHF.

The CDR3 region has the DNA TGTGCCAGCAGTGAAGTCGAGGGGGCGAACTATGGCTACACCTTC. Amino acids: CASSEVEGANYGYTF. V usage is TRBV6-1 and J usage is TRBJ1-2; TRBD1 matches 7 bases. With 1 base clipped from V and 2 bases from J, the junction kept 4 bases outside the gene matches. This CDR3 region has 15 residues. Germline CDR1 MNHNS, CDR2 SASEGT.

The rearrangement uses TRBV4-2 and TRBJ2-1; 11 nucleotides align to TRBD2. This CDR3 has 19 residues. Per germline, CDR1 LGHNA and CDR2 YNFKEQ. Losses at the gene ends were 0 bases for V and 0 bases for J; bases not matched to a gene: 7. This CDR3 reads CASSQEALAGESSYNEQFF. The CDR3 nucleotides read TGTGCCAGCAGCCAAGAGGCACTAGCGGGGGAGAGCTCCTACAATGAGCAGTTCTTC.

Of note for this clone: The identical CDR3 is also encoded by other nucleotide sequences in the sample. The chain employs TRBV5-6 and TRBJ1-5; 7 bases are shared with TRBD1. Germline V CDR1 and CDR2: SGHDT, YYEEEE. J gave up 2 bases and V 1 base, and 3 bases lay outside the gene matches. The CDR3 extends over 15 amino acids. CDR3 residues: CASSLRTGGNQPQHF. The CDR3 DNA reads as TGTGCCAGCAGCTTGCGCACAGGGGGCAATCAGCCCCAGCATTTT. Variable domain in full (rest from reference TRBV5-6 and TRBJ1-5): DAGVTQSPTHLIKTRGQQVTLRCSPKSGHDTVSWYQQALGQGPQFIFQYYEEEERQRGNFPDRFSGHQFPNYSSELNVNALLLGDSALYLCASSLRTGGNQPQHFGDGTRLSIL.

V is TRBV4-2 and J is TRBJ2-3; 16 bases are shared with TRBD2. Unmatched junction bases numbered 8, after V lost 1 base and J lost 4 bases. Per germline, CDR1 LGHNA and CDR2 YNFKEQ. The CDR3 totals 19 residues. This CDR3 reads CASSQGPGTSGGVSDTQYF. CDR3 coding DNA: TGTGCCAGCAGCCAAGGCCCCGGGACTAGCGGGGGGGTTTCAGATACGCAGTATTTT.

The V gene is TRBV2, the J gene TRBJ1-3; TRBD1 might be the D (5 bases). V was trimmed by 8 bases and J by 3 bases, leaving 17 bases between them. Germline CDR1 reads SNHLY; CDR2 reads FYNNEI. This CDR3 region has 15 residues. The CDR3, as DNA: TGTGCCAGCGATCTTCAGGGTCGTGTTGGAAACACCATATATTTT. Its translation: CASDLQGRVGNTIYF. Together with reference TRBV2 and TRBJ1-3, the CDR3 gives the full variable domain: EPEVTQTPSHQVTQMGQEVILRCVPISNHLYFYWYRQILGQKVEFLVSFYNNEISEKSEIFDDQFSVERPDGSNFTLKIRSTKLEDSAMYFCASDLQGRVGNTIYFGEGSWLTVV.